A single TCR beta chain is shown here with its context. Its antigen is still unknown. No clone much larger than this one lies a single base away; base qualities are absent. Library prep was done by the immunoSEQ multiplex PCR assay. For the multiplex PCR, a mixture combining 60 forward primers for TCR Vbeta segments and 13 reverse primers for TCR Jbeta segments was used. A multiplex PCR assay on genomic DNA amplified the CDR3 region of rearranged TCR beta genes. Amplified TCR beta libraries were sequenced as 87-base-pair reads on the Illumina HiSeq System. Processing in the source paper ran as follows. A later analysis tallied 70 million to 100 million unique TCR beta chains across the approximately 670 repertoires, and approximately 12 million of those chains were shared by two or more donors. A nearest-neighbor algorithm error-corrected the raw reads and collapsed the reads into unique sequences, merging closely related sequences to remove PCR and sequencing errors. V, D and J gene segments were assigned by aligning CDR3 sequences to IMGT reference sequences. For a sequence to be retained, at least a six-nucleotide match to both a V gene segment and a J gene segment was required. Rearrangements were called productive when the CDR3 lacked stop codons and stayed in frame with V and J; all others were non-productive. Following IMGT convention, CDR3 was defined as the stretch from the second conserved V-encoded cysteine to the conserved J-encoded phenylalanine. The earlier analysis of some 540 of the donors excluded any sequence lacking an unambiguous match to a single V gene segment. An earlier analysis of approximately 590 of the donors classified V segments as functional when productive rearrangements were above 56.7% and as segregating when the standard deviation between donors was above 5%. A statistical classification framework was built to diagnose cytomegalovirus status from the catalog of TCR beta chain sequences. In a later analysis, TCR nucleotide sequences were compared against IMGT/GENE-DB human TR gene sequences so that V and J genes could be assigned. Using the TCRdist pipeline, a later analysis assigned CDR3 sequences along with most-parsimonious VDJ recombination scenarios. A later analysis defined each TCR beta chain by its CDR3 amino acid sequence plus V-gene family, and excluded reads lacking a unique V-gene family. In a later analysis, 450 to 600 highly shared, low-generation-probability nucleotide sequences were removed to address suspected cross-contamination and a sequencing artifact. In a later analysis, a clonal expansion index for each public chain was calculated from normalized within-repertoire ranks of inferred template counts. A later analysis computed generation probabilities with a VDJ recombination model fitted to out-of-frame rearrangements, and checked the results against IGoR. A later analysis scored TCR-TCR, TCR-HLA and TCR-CMV co-occurrence with hypergeometric tests, applying a repertoire-size bias correction to TCR pairs. A later analysis estimated false discovery rates by permuting HLA or CMV assignments 20 times. In a later analysis, co-occurring TCRs were grouped using DBSCAN, with TCRdist sequence similarity added in when clustering inside HLA-allele-positive subsets. Repertoires with fewer than 30,000 or more than 120,000 public chains were left out of co-occurrence clustering, as were several repertoires with anomalous nucleotide sharing. TCRdb stores this immuneACCESS table with in-frame sequences only. Part of the clones is absent; in the studies checked, under half of the shortfall reflects unresolved V genes, and no reason is known for the rest. V and J calls and clone size follow that table, whereas D and trimming were derived from the DNA. This sample lists more than 85,000 clones; 80% to 85% were detected once. The ten top clones hold over 2% of the sample.

CDR1 and CDR2 are read off the germline V gene as LGHNA and YSLEER. Reading from cysteine to phenylalanine, the CDR3 counts 16 amino acids. Only the CDR3 region is kept as DNA, spanning 48 bases read in frame from base 1. V drops 0 bases and J drops 0 bases, leaving 9 bases in between. The data stem from a study of cytomegalovirus exposure and HLA in healthy donors (dated by TCRdb to between 2016 and 2019). Study-wide context: An earlier analysis of approximately 590 of the donors reported 250 to 300 Gb of sequence data and 100 million to 130 million unique TCR beta sequences from about 200 million T cells. The number of donors typed differed by locus, with 629-630 for A, B, C, DRB1 and DQB1, roughly 520 for DQA1, 600 to 610 for DPA1, and some 440 for DPB1. Because of strong linkage in the cohort, a few DR-DQ haplotypes were treated as single units for association and clustering. On average, roughly 250,000 unique TCR beta nucleotide sequences were sequenced per donor among more than 350 genotyped donors of the cohort, with around 19% of those sequences being non-productive. An early release covering roughly 600 HLA-typed donors comprised approximately 290 gigabases of sequencing data and roughly 85 million unique TCR sequences. A later genetic analysis took genome-wide SNP genotypes for about 55% of the 666 donors and used that subset as a discovery cohort. An earlier analysis of roughly 600 of the donors used high-throughput TCR beta sequencing to judge whether each TCR beta V gene segment behaved as functional or pseudogenic. HLA typing included class I and class II loci at four-digit resolution. Rather than drawing on any new phenotypic data, the later analysis identified candidate immune exposures from TCR beta sequences and the way those sequences occurred across donors. Using immunosequencing, the study profiled T cell repertoires from 500 to 800 subjects and related those repertoires to cytomegalovirus serostatus. Every repertoire in the discovery cohort had been generated on one and the same sequencing platform. Of the roughly 400 genotyped donors, approximately 83% fell in the genetic ancestry cluster associated with self-reported Caucasian donors. Donor age, sex, ethnicity and CMV serostatus were compiled alongside the repertoire data. The aim of the study was to test whether cataloging public T cell receptors could identify signatures of past pathogen exposure. A later analysis re-examined previously published TCR beta repertoires from about 700 donors and added high-resolution HLA genotyping to investigate patterns of TCR occurrence. The study combined high-throughput TCR immunosequencing, statistical association of individual TCRs with disease status, and machine learning to predict cytomegalovirus infection status. Along with the approximately 650-subject first cohort, a separate validation cohort of over 90 different subjects was used. Beyond this particular receptor, the publication reports: The authors suggested that the approach could potentially be generalized to other disease states and immunological phenotypes. Roughly 17 rarely observed V segments, including chromosome 9 orphons, were excluded from the earlier analysis of almost 600 of the donors because counts were too low. Roughly uniform sequencing depth across donors was assumed in presence/absence analyses, although this assumption may not hold. A later genetic analysis associated a missense DCLRE1C variant with V-gene and J-gene trimming of TCR beta chains, and an independent cohort replicated the association. The classifier was reported to diagnose cytomegalovirus status with high specificity and sensitivity in both the original cohort and the validation cohort. Only TCR beta chains were sequenced in this cohort, and the absence of alpha or paired-chain data limited detectable features. CMV serostatus was the only immune exposure information available for the cohort. A later analysis found that TCR association rates varied across HLA loci, with DRB1 alleles showing the most associated TCRs and HLA-C alleles the fewest. In a later analysis, several top co-occurrence clusters were reported to appear linked to parvovirus B19, influenza, CMV and Epstein-Barr virus. Compared with the 666-donor mean, donors in an Asian-associated ancestry cluster had fewer N-insertions in productive TCRs, according to a later genetic analysis. HLA typing was unavailable for some donors at each locus, so association tests used only the typed subset. Correlated functional status among segregating V segments might reflect linkage disequilibrium, but an unknown experimental factor could not be ruled out. In an earlier analysis of approximately 600 of the donors, most TCR beta V segments were observed in productive rearrangements about 87% or about 30% of the time, broadly matching IMGT annotations. The sequencing pipeline was judged likely to have produced a cluster of highly shared sequence variants as a technical artifact. The study listed 150 to 200 TCR beta chains as associated with cytomegalovirus. Some IMGT-functional V segments, including TRBV6-2 and TRBV6-3, could not be told apart with the 87-base-pair reads, so those segments were excluded. In a later analysis, HLA-associated TCR beta chains were found to be more clonally expanded and to have lower generation probabilities than equally common non-associated chains. When HLA alleles, especially DR and DQ, strongly co-occurred, attributing TCR associations to individual alleles was difficult. In a later analysis, most CMV-associated TCR beta chains were found to appear HLA-restricted, with HLA associations seemingly driven largely by CMV exposure. A further reported finding was that TCR beta sequences accurately predicted the HLA-A and HLA-B alleles for most subjects in the first cohort. A few of the identified cytomegalovirus-associated TCR beta chains were confirmed in vitro to be specific for cytomegalovirus antigens. Across donors, most TCR sequences were observed very rarely, whereas some public TCRs were present in many individuals. At a false discovery rate of 0.05, a later analysis linked 16,000 or so TCR beta sequences to specific HLA alleles.

The cohort comprised 670 or so healthy bone marrow donors. Cohort members were all nominally healthy when sampled, although unrecorded immune exposures were likely present. The donor tested CMV seronegative, placing the donor among the 300 to 400 seronegative members of the cohort. Every donor gave a peripheral blood sample, and the peripheral blood mononuclear cells from that sample were used for TCR beta sequencing. The Qiagen DNeasy Blood Extraction Kit was used to extract genomic DNA from the blood cell samples. The V and J segments used are TRBV4-3 and TRBJ1-5, and the D gene may be TRBD1, 5 bases matching. The TCR originated in a woman aged 25-40 years in good health and CMV-seronegative. Source material: PBMCs. DNA sequence: TGCGCCAGCAGCCAAGAACGGGGGGGTAGCAATCAGCCCCAGCATTTT. Translated, this is CASSQERGGSNQPQHF.